These 15 T cell receptor beta chains came from one sample sequenced in a study of cytomegalovirus exposure and HLA in healthy donors. Use of 60 Vbeta and 13 Jbeta primers characterized the PCR. Sequencing was performed with immunoSEQ multiplex PCR; in TCRdb, only in-frame clones are kept and a portion is missing. The repertoire holds about 190,000 clones, with roughly four fifths as singletons. The sequenced sample consisted of PBMCs. The source is a woman aged 30 to 39 in good health and CMV-seropositive.

The DNA of the CDR3 is TGTGCCAGCAGCCGACTAGCGGGGGGCTACGAGCAGTACTTC. Residues: CASSRLAGGYEQYF. V and J are TRBV7-2 and TRBJ2-5, with 13 bases lining up with TRBD2. Gene TRBJ2-7 matches the end of the DNA better, so the J call may be wrong. Germline V gene data show CDR1 as SGHTA and CDR2 as FQGNSA. This CDR3 contains 14 residues.

This clone was found a few times. This chain joins TRBV29-1 and TRBJ2-3; 7 bases agree with TRBD2. The germline gives CDR1 SQVTM, CDR2 ANQGSEA. The CDR3 spans 13 residues. With V trimmed by 4 bases and J by 6 bases, 7 bases remained unmatched. The CDR3 spells CSVGELATDTQYF. The CDR3 nucleotides read TGCAGCGTTGGCGAACTAGCGACCGATACGCAGTATTTT.

This chain's CDR3 is CASSDRGPDSGNTIYF. The CDR3, as DNA: TGTGCCAGCAGCGACAGGGGCCCTGACTCTGGAAACACCATATATTTT. This chain joins TRBV9 and TRBJ1-3; TRBD1 matches at 7 bases. The CDR3 is 16 residues long. Germline trimming cut 3 bases from V and 0 bases from J; bases unmatched to any gene: 6. Germline V gene lookup returns CDR1 SGDLS and CDR2 YYNGEE.

The chain employs TRBV29-1 and TRBJ2-3; 7 nucleotides align to TRBD2. The J segment lost 4 bases and the V segment lost 0 bases, leaving 10 bases of the junction unmatched. The CDR3 covers 16 residues. Germline V lookup: CDR1 SQVTM, CDR2 ANQGSEA. The CDR3 nucleotides read TGCAGCGTTGAAGATAGGGCTAGCGGTAACCCAGATACGCAGTATTTT. This sequence encodes CSVEDRASGNPDTQYF.

The V call is TRBV18, the J call TRBJ2-5; perhaps TRBD2 as D (5 bases). Germline values: CDR1 KGHSH, CDR2 LQKENI. Trimming took 2 bases from V and 0 from J, leaving 10 bases between them. This CDR3 has 15 amino acids. The chain's CDR3 is CASSPAGEHQETQYF. DNA for the CDR3: TGTGCCAGCTCACCAGCGGGTGAGCACCAAGAGACCCAGTACTTC.

The chain uses TRBV7-2 and TRBJ1-2; TRBD1 matches 9 bases. The CDR3 has 16 residues. In germline, CDR1 is SGHTA, CDR2 FQGNSA. V lost 5 bases, J lost 2 bases, and 9 bases stayed unmatched. The CDR3 spells CASSPEGTGNNYGYTF. In nucleotides, the CDR3 is TGTGCCAGCAGCCCAGAGGGGACAGGGAACAACTATGGCTACACCTTC.

This chain links TRBV20-1 with TRBJ1-2; tentative D call: TRBD1 (6 bases). The V end lost 6 bases, the J end lost 3 bases, and 8 bases lay between the germline ends. The germline V gene has CDR1 DFQATT and CDR2 SNEGSKA (reference sequence). This CDR3 region has 11 residues. The CDR3 spells CSARTDYGYTF. As DNA, the CDR3 is TGCAGTGCCAGGACAGACTATGGCTACACCTTC.

V usage is TRBV30 and J usage is TRBJ1-3, with 8 positions matching TRBD1. This CDR3 contains 15 residues. Germline CDR1 is GTSNPN and CDR2 is SVGIG (reference sequence). The trim removed 4 bases at V and 1 base at J, leaving 6 bases unmatched. DNA of the CDR3: TGTGCCTGGATTAGTTACAGGGGGTCTGGAAACACCATATATTTT. Translated: CAWISYRGSGNTIYF.

V gene TRBV9 combines with J gene TRBJ1-3, with D maybe TRBD1 (6 bases). CDR3 length: 15 residues. Trimming stripped 4 bases from V and 4 bases from J, with 15 bases between. Germline V gene lookup returns CDR1 SGDLS and CDR2 YYNGEE. The CDR3 here is CASSPQGKAGNTIYF. The CDR3 bases are TGTGCCAGCAGCCCTCAGGGGAAGGCCGGAAACACCATATATTTT.

The genes are TRBV7-9 and TRBJ2-7; 9 positions match TRBD2. J lost 7 bases, V lost 5 bases, and 12 bases had no gene match. Germline V gene sequence: CDR1 SEHNR, CDR2 FQNEAQ (reference sequence). The CDR3 covers 15 residues. The CDR3 loop reads CASSLPQGGRGEQYF. The CDR3, as DNA: TGTGCCAGCAGCCTCCCCCAGGGCGGGAGGGGAGAGCAGTACTTC.

This clone occurred a few times. The chain has TRBV7-9 and TRBJ2-4, with 8 bases fitting TRBD2. The CDR3 length is 15 residues. V dropped 5 bases and J dropped 2; count of bases not matched to a gene: 5. CDR1 and CDR2 from the germline V gene are SEHNR and FQNEAQ (reference sequence). CDR3 in amino acids: CASSAGLASKNIQYF. The CDR3 nucleotides are TGTGCCAGCAGCGCCGGACTAGCTTCCAAAAACATTCAGTACTTC. The entire variable domain, with the rest obtained from reference TRBV7-9 and TRBJ2-4, is as follows: DTGVSQNPRHKITKRGQNVTFRCDPISEHNRLYWYRQTLGQGPEFLTYFQNEAQLEKSRLLSDRFSAERPKGSFSTLEIQRTEQGDSAMYLCASSAGLASKNIQYFGAGTRLSVL.

This chain links TRBV14 with TRBJ2-3, with D uncertain. This CDR3 region has 13 residues. Germline assignment: CDR1 SGHDN and CDR2 FVKESK. V was pared by 4 bases and J by 4 bases, with 9 bases between. CDR3 amino acids: CASSRSVADTQYF. DNA of the CDR3: TGTGCCAGCAGCCGATCGGTGGCAGATACGCAGTATTTT. The entire variable domain, with the rest obtained from reference TRBV14 and TRBJ2-3, is as follows: EAGVTQFPSHSVIEKGQTVTLRCDPISGHDNLYWYRRVMGKEIKFLLHFVKESKQDESGMPNNRFLAERTGGTYSTLKVQPAELEDSGVYFCASSRSVADTQYFGPGTRLTVL.

The V gene is TRBV11-2, the J gene TRBJ2-7, with D unresolved. The CDR3 is 13 residues long. The V end lost 5 bases, the J end lost 3 bases, and 11 bases lay between the germline ends. CDR1 is SGHAT and CDR2 is FQNNGV in the germline V gene. The CDR3 bases are TGTGCCAGCAGCAGCCCCAACTACTACGAGCAGTACTTC. Its translation: CASSSPNYYEQYF.

This chain links TRBV7-3 with TRBJ2-5; D perhaps matches TRBD2 (5 bases). This CDR3 comprises 15 residues. Per germline, CDR1 SGHTA and CDR2 FQGTGA. The V end was cut by 0 bases, the J end by 1 base, with 9 bases between. CDR3 amino acids: CASSLTGEIQETQYF. The CDR3 nucleotides read TGTGCCAGCAGCTTAACTGGGGAGATCCAAGAGACCCAGTACTTC. Combining the CDR3 with reference TRBV7-3 and TRBJ2-5 gives the whole variable domain GAGVSQTPSNKVTEKGKYVELRCDPISGHTALYWYRQSLGQGPEFLIYFQGTGAADDSGLPNDRFFAVRPEGSVSTLKIQRTERGDSAVYLCASSLTGEIQETQYFGPGTRLLVL.

This chain joins TRBV11-2 and TRBJ2-1; 9 bases agree with TRBD2. Per the germline V gene, CDR1 is SGHAT and CDR2 is FQNNGV. The CDR3 covers 18 residues. V lost 6 bases to trimming and J lost 9 bases; unmatched junction nucleotides: 21. The CDR3 nucleotides are TGTGCCAGCAGAGGGGCGCGGGGGGGCCTAGGGCCTCAAAGTGAGCAGTTCTTC. The encoded protein is CASRGARGGLGPQSEQFF.